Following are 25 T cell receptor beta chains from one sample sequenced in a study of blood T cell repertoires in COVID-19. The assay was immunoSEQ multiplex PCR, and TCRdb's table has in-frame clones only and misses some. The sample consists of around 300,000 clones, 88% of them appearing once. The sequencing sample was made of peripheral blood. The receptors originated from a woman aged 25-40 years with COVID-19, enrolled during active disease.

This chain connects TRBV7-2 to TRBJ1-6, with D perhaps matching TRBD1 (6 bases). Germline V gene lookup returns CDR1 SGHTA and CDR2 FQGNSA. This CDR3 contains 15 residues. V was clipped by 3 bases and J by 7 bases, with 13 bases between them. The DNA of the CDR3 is TGTGCCAGCAGCTTTTGGACAGACATCAATTCACCCCTCCACTTT. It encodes CASSFWTDINSPLHF.

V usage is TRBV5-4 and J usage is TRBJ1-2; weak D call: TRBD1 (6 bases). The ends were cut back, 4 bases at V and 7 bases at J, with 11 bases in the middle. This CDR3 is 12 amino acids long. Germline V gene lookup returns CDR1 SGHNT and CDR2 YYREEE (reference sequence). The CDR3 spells CASSDGQFGYTF. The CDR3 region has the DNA TGTGCCAGCAGCGACGGACAGTTTGGCTACACCTTC.

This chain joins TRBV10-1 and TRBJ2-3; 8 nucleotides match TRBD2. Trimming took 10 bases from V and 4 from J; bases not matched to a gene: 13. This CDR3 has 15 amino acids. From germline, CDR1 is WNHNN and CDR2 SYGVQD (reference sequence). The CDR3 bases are TGCGCCAACAAAAGAGTAGCGGGGCGCCCAGATACGCAGTATTTT. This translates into CANKRVAGRPDTQYF.

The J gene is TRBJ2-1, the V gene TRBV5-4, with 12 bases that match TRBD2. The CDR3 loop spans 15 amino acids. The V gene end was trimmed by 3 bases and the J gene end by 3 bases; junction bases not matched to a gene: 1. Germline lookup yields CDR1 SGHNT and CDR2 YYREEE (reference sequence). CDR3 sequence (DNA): TGTGCCAGCAGCTCGGGACTAGCGGGCTACAATGAGCAGTTCTTC. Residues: CASSSGLAGYNEQFF.

This CDR3 is CASTFRTGWTEAFF. The CDR3, as DNA: TGTGCCAGCACTTTTCGGACAGGGTGGACTGAAGCTTTCTTT. V and J are TRBV6-6 and TRBJ1-1, with 8 nucleotides matching TRBD1. CDR1 is MNHNY and CDR2 is SVGAGI in the germline V gene (reference sequence). This CDR3 contains 14 residues. V was pared by 7 bases and J by 5 bases, with 9 bases of the junction left unmatched.

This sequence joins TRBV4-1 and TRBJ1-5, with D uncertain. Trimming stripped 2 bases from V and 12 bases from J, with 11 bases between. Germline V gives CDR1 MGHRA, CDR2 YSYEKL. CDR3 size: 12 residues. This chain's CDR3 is CASSQLGGLQHF. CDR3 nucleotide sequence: TGCGCCAGCAGCCAACTCGGAGGTCTCCAGCATTTT.

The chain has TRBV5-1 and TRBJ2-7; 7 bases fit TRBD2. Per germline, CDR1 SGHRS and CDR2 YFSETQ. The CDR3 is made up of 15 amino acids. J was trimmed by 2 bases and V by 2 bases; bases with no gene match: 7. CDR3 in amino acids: CASSFRGEGTYEQYF. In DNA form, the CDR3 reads TGCGCCAGCAGCTTCCGGGGGGAAGGAACCTACGAGCAGTACTTC.

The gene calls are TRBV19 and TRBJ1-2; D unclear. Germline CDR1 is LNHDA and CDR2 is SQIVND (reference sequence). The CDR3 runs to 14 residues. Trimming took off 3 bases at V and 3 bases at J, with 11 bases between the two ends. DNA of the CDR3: TGTGCCAGTAGTATGGCGGGCCAGTACTATGGCTACACCTTC. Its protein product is CASSMAGQYYGYTF.

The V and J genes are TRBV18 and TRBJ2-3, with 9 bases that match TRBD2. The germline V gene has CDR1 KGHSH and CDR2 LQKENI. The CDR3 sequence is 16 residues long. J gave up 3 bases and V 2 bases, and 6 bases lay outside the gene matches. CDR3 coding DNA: TGTGCCAGCTCACCAGCCCCAGCGGGGGGAACAGATACGCAGTATTTT. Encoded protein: CASSPAPAGGTDTQYF.

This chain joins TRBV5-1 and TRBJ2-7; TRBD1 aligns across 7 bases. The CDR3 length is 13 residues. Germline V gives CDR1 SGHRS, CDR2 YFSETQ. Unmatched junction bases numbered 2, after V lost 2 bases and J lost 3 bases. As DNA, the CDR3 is TGCGCCAGCAGCTTCGGGACAGACTACGAGCAGTACTTC. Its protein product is CASSFGTDYEQYF.

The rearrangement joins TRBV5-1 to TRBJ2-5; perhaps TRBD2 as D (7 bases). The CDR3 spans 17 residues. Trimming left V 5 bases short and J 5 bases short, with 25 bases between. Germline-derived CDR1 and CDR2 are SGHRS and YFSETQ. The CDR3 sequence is CASSLTLGGAATETQYF. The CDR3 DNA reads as TGCGCCAGCAGTCTGACCTTGGGGGGGGCAGCGACGGAGACCCAGTACTTC.

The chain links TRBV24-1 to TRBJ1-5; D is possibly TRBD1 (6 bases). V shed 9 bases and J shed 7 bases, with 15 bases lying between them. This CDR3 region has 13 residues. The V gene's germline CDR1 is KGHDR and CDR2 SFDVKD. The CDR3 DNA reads TGTGCCACCCAACAGGGATTTGGCCAGCCCCAGCATTTT. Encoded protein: CATQQGFGQPQHF.

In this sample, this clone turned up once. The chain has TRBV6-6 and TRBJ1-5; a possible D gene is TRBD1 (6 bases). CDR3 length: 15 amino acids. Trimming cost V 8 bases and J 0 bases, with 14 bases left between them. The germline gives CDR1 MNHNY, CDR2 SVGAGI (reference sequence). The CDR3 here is CASGQGGDSNQPQHF. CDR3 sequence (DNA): TGTGCCAGCGGTCAAGGGGGGGATAGCAATCAGCCCCAGCATTTT.

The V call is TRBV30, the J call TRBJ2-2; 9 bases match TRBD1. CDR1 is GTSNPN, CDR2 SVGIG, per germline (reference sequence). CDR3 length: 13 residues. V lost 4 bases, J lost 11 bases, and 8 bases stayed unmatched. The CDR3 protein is CAWTRLDRGELFF. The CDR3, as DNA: TGTGCCTGGACCAGGCTGGACAGGGGAGAGCTGTTTTTT. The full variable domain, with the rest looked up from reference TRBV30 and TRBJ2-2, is SQTIHQWPATLVQPVGSPLSLECTVEGTSNPNLYWYRQAAGRGLQLLFYSVGIGQISSEVPQNLSASRPQDRQFILSSKKLLLSDSGFYLCAWTRLDRGELFFGEGSRLTVL.

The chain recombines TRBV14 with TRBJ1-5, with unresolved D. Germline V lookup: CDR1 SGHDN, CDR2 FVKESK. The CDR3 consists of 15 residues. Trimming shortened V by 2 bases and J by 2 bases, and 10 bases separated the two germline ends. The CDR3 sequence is CASSQRGLGNQPQHF. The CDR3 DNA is TGTGCCAGCAGCCAACGTGGGCTTGGCAATCAGCCCCAGCATTTT.

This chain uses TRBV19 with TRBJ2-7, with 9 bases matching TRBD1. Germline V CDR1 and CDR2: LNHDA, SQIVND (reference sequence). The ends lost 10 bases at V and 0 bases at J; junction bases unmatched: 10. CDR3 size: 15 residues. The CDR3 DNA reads TGTGCCACCCGCCCCGACAGGGGGGTCTCCTACGAGCAGTACTTC. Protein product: CATRPDRGVSYEQYF.

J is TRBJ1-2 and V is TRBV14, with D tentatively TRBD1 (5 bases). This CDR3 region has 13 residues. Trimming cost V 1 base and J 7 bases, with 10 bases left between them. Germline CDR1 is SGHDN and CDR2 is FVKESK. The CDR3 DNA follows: TGTGCCAGCAGCCAAGGTGACGGGGGTGGCTACACCTTC. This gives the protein CASSQGDGGGYTF.

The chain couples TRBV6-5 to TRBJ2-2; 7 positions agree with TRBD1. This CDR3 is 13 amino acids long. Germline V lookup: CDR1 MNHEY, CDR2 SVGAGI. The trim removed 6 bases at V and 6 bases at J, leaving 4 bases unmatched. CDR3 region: CASRQGLSGELFF. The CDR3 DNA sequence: TGTGCCAGCAGACAGGGGTTGTCCGGGGAGCTGTTTTTT.

CDR3 in DNA: TGTGCCAGCAGTTTAGGGACAATGAACACTGAAGCTTTCTTT. Its translation: CASSLGTMNTEAFF. The rearrangement links TRBV27 to TRBJ1-1; tentatively, D is TRBD1 (6 bases). The CDR3 loop spans 14 amino acids. Germline assignment: CDR1 MNHEY and CDR2 SMNVEV (reference sequence). Trimming stripped 2 bases from V and 0 bases from J, with 7 bases between.

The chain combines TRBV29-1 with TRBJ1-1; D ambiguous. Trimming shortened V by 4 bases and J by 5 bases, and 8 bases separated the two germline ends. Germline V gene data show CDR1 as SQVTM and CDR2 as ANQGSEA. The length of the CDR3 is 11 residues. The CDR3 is CSVGAGTEAFF. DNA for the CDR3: TGCAGCGTTGGGGCTGGGACTGAAGCTTTCTTT.

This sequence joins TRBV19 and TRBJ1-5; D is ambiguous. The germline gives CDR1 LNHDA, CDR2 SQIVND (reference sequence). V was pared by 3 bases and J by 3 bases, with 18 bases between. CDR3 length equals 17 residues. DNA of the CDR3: TGTGCCAGTAGTATCTCTCTCGTTCGGGGAATCAATCAGCCCCAGCATTTT. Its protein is CASSISLVRGINQPQHF.

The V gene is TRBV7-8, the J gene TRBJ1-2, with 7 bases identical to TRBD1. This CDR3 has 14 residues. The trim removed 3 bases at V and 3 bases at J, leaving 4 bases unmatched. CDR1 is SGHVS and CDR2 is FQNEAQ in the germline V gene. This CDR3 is CASSLTTGHYGYTF. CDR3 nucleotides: TGTGCCAGCAGCTTGACGACAGGGCACTATGGCTACACCTTC. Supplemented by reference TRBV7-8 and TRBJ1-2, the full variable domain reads GAGVSQSPRYKVAKRGQDVALRCDPISGHVSLFWYQQALGQGPEFLTYFQNEAQLDKSGLPSDRFFAERPEGSVSTLKIQRTQQEDSAVYLCASSLTTGHYGYTFGSGTRLTVV.

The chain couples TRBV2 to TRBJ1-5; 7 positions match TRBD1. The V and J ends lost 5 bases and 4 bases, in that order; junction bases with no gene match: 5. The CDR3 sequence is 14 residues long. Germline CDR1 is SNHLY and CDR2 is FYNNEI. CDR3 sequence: CASSSQGGNQPQHF. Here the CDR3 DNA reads TGTGCCAGCAGTTCCCAGGGGGGTAATCAGCCCCAGCATTTT.

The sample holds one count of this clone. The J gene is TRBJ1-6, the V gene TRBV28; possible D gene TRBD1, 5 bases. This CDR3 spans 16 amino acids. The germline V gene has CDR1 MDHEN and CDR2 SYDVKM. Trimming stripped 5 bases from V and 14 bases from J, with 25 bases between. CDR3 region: CASSLVRVGAGPALHF. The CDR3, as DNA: TGTGCCAGCAGTCTCGTCCGGGTGGGAGCGGGACCGGCCCTCCACTTT. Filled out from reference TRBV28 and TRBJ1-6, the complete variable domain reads DVKVTQSSRYLVKRTGEKVFLECVQDMDHENMFWYRQDPGLGLRLIYFSYDVKMKEKGDIPEGYSVSREKKERFSLILESASTNQTSMYLCASSLVRVGAGPALHFGNGTRLTVT.

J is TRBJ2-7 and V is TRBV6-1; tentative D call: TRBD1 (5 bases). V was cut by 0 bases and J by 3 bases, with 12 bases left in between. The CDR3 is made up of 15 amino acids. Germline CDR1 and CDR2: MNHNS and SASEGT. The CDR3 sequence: CASSEAQGASYEQYV. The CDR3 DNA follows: TGTGCCAGCAGTGAAGCGCAAGGGGCGAGCTACGAGCAGTACGTC.